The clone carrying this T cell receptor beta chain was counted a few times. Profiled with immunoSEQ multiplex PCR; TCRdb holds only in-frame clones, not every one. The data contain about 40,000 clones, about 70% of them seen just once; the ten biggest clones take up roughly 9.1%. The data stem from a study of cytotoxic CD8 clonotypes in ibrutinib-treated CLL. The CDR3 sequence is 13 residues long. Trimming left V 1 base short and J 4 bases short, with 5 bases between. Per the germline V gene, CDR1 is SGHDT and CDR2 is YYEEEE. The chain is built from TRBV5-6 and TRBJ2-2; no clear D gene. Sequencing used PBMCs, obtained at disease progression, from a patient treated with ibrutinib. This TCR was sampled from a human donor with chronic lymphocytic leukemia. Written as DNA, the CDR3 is TGTGCCAGCAGCTTGTATATCACCGGGGAGCTGTTTTTT. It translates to CASSLYITGELFF. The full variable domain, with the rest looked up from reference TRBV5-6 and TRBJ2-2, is DAGVTQSPTHLIKTRGQQVTLRCSPKSGHDTVSWYQQALGQGPQFIFQYYEEEERQRGNFPDRFSGHQFPNYSSELNVNALLLGDSALYLCASSLYITGELFFGEGSRLTVL.